This T cell receptor (beta chain) was sequenced for a study of identifying expanded T cells in peripheral blood. A remark on this clone: Its specificity is unknown.

No infections or other immune events were documented during collection. This CDR3 contains 15 residues. Germline V gene lookup returns CDR1 SGHRS and CDR2 YFSETQ. V lost 0 bases and J 4 bases, leaving 10 bases between the germline ends. TCRdb's copy holds only in-frame clones and misses some; the assay was immunoSEQ multiplex PCR. Among tens of thousands of clones listed, approximately 84% were seen once. Study-wide points: Variance in clone template counts between roughly 2-week samples significantly increased with total template count across all healthy donors. Over approximately two and four weeks, about 17 and 20 clones changed, versus 1.2 between replicates.

This chain joins TRBV5-1 and TRBJ2-2, with D unclear. The specimen sequenced was blood. The receptor's source is a person between 18 and 69 years old in good health. CDR3 residues: CASSLVDMSTGELFF. The DNA for the CDR3 is TGCGCCAGCAGCTTGGTGGATATGAGCACCGGGGAGCTGTTTTTT.